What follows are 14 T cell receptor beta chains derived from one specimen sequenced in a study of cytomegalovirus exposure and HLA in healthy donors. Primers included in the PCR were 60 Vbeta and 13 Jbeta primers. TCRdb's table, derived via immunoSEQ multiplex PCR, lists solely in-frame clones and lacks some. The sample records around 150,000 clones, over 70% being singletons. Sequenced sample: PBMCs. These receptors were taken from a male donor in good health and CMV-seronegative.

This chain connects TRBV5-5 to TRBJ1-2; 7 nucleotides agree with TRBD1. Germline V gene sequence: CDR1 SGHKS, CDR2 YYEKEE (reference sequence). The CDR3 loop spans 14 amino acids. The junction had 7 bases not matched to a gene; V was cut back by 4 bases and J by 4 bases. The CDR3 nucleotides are TGTGCCAGCAGCGAAGACAGGGTTAGCTATGGCTACACCTTC. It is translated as CASSEDRVSYGYTF.

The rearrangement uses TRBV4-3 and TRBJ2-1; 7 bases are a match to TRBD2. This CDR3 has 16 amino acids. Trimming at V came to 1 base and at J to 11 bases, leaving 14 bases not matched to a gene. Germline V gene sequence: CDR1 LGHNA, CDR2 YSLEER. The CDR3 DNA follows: TGCGCCAGCAGCCAAGTCGACGGGAGCGGGGATCCGAAGCAGTTCTTC. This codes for CASSQVDGSGDPKQFF.

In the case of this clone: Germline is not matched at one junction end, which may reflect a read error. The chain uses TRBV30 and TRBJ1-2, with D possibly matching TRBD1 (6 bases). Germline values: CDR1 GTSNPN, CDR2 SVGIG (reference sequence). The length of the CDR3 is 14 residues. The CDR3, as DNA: TGTGCCTGGAGTGTAGAGACAGGAGTATCCGGCTACCCCTTC. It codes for CAWSVETGVSGYPF.

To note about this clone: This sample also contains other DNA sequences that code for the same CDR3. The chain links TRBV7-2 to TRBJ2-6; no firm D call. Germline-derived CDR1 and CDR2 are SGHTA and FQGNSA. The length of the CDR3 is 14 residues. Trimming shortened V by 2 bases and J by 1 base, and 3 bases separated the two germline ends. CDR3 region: CASSLSSGANVLTF. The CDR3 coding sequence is TGTGCCAGCAGCTTATCATCTGGGGCCAACGTCCTGACTTTC. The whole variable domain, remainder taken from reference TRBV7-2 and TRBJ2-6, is GAGVSQSPSNKVTEKGKDVELRCDPISGHTALYWYRQSLGQGLEFLIYFQGNSAPDKSGLPSDRFSAERTGGSVSTLTIQRTQQEDSAVYLCASSLSSGANVLTFGAGSRLTVL.

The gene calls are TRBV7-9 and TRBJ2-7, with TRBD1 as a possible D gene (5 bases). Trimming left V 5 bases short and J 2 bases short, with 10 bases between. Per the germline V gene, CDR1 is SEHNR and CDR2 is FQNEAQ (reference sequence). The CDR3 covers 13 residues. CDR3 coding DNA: TGTGCCAGCAGCCACAGGTCTACCTACGAGCAGTACTTC. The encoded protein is CASSHRSTYEQYF.

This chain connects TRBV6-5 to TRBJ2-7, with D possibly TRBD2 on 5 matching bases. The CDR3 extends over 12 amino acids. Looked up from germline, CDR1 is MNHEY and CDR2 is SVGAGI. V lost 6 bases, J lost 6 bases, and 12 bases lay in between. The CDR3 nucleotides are TGTGCCAGCAGCCGCGGGTGGTCCGAGCAGTACTTC. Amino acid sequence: CASSRGWSEQYF.

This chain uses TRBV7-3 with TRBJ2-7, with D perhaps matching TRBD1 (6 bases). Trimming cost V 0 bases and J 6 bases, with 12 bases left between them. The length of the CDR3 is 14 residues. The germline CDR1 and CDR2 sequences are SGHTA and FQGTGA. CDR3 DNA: TGTGCCAGCAGCTTAACCCCCGGACAGTCCGAGCAGTACTTC. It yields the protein CASSLTPGQSEQYF. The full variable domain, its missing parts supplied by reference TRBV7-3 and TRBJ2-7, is GAGVSQTPSNKVTEKGKYVELRCDPISGHTALYWYRQSLGQGPEFLIYFQGTGAADDSGLPNDRFFAVRPEGSVSTLKIQRTERGDSAVYLCASSLTPGQSEQYFGPGTRLTVT.

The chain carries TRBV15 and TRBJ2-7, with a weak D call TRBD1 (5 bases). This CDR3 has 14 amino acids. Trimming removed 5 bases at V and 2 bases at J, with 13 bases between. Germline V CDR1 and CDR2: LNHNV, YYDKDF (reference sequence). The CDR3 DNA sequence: TGTGCCACCAGCCGCGCTCAGGGTCCCTACGAGCAGTACTTC. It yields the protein CATSRAQGPYEQYF. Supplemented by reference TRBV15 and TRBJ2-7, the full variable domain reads DAMVIQNPRYQVTQFGKPVTLSCSQTLNHNVMYWYQQKSSQAPKLLFHYYDKDFNNEADTPDNFQSRRPNTSFCFLDIRSPGLGDTAMYLCATSRAQGPYEQYFGPGTRLTVT.

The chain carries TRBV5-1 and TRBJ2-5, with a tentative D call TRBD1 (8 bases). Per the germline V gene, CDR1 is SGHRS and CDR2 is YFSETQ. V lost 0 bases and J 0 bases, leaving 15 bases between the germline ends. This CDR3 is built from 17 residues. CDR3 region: CASSLADRGGNQETQYF. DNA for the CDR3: TGCGCCAGCAGCTTGGCAGACAGGGGAGGGAACCAAGAGACCCAGTACTTC.

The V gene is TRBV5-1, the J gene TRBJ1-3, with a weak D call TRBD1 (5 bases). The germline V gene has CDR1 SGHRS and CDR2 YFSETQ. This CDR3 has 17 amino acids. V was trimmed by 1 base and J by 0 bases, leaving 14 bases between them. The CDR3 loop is CASSLSGPHLSGNTIYF. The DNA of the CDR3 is TGCGCCAGCAGCTTGTCAGGGCCCCATCTCTCTGGAAACACCATATATTTT. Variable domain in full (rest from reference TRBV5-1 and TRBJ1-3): KAGVTQTPRYLIKTRGQQVTLSCSPISGHRSVSWYQQTPGQGLQFLFEYFSETQRNKGNFPGRFSGRQFSNSRSEMNVSTLELGDSALYLCASSLSGPHLSGNTIYFGEGSWLTVV.

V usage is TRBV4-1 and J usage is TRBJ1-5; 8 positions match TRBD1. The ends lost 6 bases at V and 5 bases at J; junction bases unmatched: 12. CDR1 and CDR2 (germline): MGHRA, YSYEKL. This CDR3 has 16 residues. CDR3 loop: CASRLSPGQEHQPQHF. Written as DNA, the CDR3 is TGCGCCAGCAGACTTTCTCCGGGACAGGAACATCAGCCCCAGCATTTT.

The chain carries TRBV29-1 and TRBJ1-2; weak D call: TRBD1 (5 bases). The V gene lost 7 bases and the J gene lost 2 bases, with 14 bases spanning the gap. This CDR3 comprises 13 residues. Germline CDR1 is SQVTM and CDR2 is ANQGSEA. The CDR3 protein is CSGRTGDNYGYTF. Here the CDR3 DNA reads TGCAGCGGCAGAACAGGCGACAACTATGGCTACACCTTC.

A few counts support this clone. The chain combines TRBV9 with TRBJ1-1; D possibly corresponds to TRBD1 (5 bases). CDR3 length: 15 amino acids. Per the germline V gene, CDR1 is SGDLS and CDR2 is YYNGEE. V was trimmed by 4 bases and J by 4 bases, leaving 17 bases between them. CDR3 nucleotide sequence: TGTGCCAGCAGCTTCCTTGGGGGAGGGATCACTGAAGCTTTCTTT. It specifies CASSFLGGGITEAFF.

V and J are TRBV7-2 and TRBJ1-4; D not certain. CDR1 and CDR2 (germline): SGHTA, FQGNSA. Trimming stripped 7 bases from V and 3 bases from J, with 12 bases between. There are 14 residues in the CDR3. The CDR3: CASNRGLANEKLFF. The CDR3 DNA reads TGTGCCAGCAATCGAGGGCTTGCTAATGAAAAACTGTTTTTT.